This TCR beta chain came from a study of beta chain features in type 1 diabetes. Study results and caveats: Shorter TCRB CDR3s, moderately but significantly so, marked every one of the four CD4+ subsets in Type 1 diabetes patients. Reduced insertions and increased deletions marked VDJ junctions in type 1 diabetes patients.

Investigators reverse transcribed all isolated RNA, so they sequenced expressed TCRB transcripts. Roughly 3.6 million reads on average were seen across naive, central memory and regulatory T cell samples. Only in-frame clones appear in the TCRdb table, and some are missing; sequencing was by immunoSEQ multiplex PCR. The sample has hundreds of thousands of clones, about 14% seen once; the top ten hold just under 0.04%. The germline V gene has CDR1 MDHEN and CDR2 SYDVKM. This CDR3 is built from 16 residues. The trim removed 5 bases at V and 2 bases at J, leaving 8 bases unmatched. This clone has a handful of counts. Its antigen is undetermined.

The clonotype comes from a man younger than 35 with type 1 diabetes. The chain couples TRBV28 to TRBJ2-1, with TRBD2 matching over 8 bases. Sequenced sample: naive CD4+ T cells from blood. CDR3 region: CASSLGGGLPYNEQFF. The CDR3 nucleotides are TGTGCCAGCAGTCTCGGCGGGGGGCTTCCCTACAATGAGCAGTTCTTC.